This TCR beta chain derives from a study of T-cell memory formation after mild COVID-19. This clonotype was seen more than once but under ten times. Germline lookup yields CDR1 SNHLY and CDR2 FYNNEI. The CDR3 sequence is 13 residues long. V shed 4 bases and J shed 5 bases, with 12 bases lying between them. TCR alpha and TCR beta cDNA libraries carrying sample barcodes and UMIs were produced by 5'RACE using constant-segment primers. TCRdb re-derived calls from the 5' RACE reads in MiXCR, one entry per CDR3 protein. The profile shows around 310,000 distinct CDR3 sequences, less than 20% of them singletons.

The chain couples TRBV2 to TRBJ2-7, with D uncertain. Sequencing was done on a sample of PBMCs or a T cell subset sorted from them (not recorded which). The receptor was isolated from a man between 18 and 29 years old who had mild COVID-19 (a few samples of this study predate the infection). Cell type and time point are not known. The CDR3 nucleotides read TGTGCCAGCAGTGCCCAGTATCGTAACGAGCAGTACTTC. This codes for CASSAQYRNEQYF. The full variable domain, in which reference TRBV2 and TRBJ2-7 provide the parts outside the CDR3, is EPEVTQTPSHQVTQMGQEVILRCVPISNHLYFYWYRQILGQKVEFLVSFYNNEISEKSEIFDDQFSVERPDGSNFTLKIRSTKLEDSAMYFCASSAQYRNEQYFGPGTRLTVT.